Listed below are T cell receptor beta chains from one sample, sequenced in a study of neurological immune-mediated disorders. Each CDR3 protein is one row after TCRdb ran MiXCR on the 5' RACE reads. The sample carries approximately 49,000 distinct CDR3 sequences, about 9% recorded once. Sequencing used PBMCs. The receptors were sampled from a woman in her thirties or forties in good health. The CDR3 runs from the conserved cysteine through the conserved F or W. The D gene is left open where the match is weak. Size values are once, few and many counts, or a class for expanded clones, and some rows have none.

CDR3nt	CDR3aa	v_gene	d_gene	abundance	j_gene
TGTGCCAGCAGTTTTAGGGTGGACGAGCAGTACTTC	CASSFRVDEQYF	TRBV12-3/TRBV12-4	NA	many	TRBJ2-7
TGTGCCATCAGCCCCAAAGCCGGGGAGCTGTTTTTT	CAISPKAGELFF	TRBV10-3	NA	many	TRBJ2-2
TGCGCCAGCAGCGCAGGAGATTCTGGAAACACCATATATTTT	CASSAGDSGNTIYF	TRBV5-1	NA	many	TRBJ1-3
TGCAGTGCTAGAGACCCCCTGGTGGGCGGCTATGGCTACACCTTC	CSARDPLVGGYGYTF	TRBV20-1	NA	NA	TRBJ1-2
TGCAGTGCTAGTGAGTCGTCGAGGGCCGGGAATGAGCAGTTCTTC	CSASESSRAGNEQFF	TRBV20-1	NA	many	TRBJ2-1
TGTGCCAGCAGCTCCCTAGATCTAGCGGGGGGAGGTGAGCAGTTCTTC	CASSSLDLAGGGEQFF	TRBV7-8	TRBD2	many	TRBJ2-1
TGCAGTGCACCCCCGCACGGCGCGGGTGAAAAACTGTTTTTT	CSAPPHGAGEKLFF	TRBV20-1	NA	many	TRBJ1-4
TGTGCCAGCAGTGCGGGACGATTGACCGGGGAGCTGTTTTTT	CASSAGRLTGELFF	TRBV25-1	NA	many	TRBJ2-2
TGTGCCAGCAGCCAACTGCTAGCGGGAGTAGGCCCCGGGGAGCTGTTTTTT	CASSQLLAGVGPGELFF	TRBV6-5	TRBD2	many	TRBJ2-2
TGCAGTGCGCGACTAGCGGGGGGGGTGGCCTACACAGATACGCAGTATTTT	CSARLAGGVAYTDTQYF	TRBV20-1	TRBD2	many	TRBJ2-3
TGCGCCAGCACTTTCCCAGGGGACACTGAAGCTTTCTTT	CASTFPGDTEAFF	TRBV5-1	NA	many	TRBJ1-1
TGTGCCAGCAGCCCTGGGACAGGGGCCGAGCAGTTCTTC	CASSPGTGAEQFF	TRBV7-7	TRBD1	many	TRBJ2-1
TGCAGTGTCACAGGGTACCGAGAGCAGTACTTC	CSVTGYREQYF	TRBV20-1	NA	few	TRBJ2-7
TGTGCCAGCAGCTTGGCCGGGGAGGGGCTCTCTGGGGCCAACGTCCTGACTTTC	CASSLAGEGLSGANVLTF	TRBV5-4	TRBD2	few	TRBJ2-6
TGTGCCAGCAGTTACGCCCCCAACGGCAGGGCCGAGCAGTACTTC	CASSYAPNGRAEQYF	TRBV6-5	NA	NA	TRBJ2-7
TGCGCCAGCAGCTTGGCCCCGGATTACGAGCAGTACTTC	CASSLAPDYEQYF	TRBV5-1	NA	many	TRBJ2-7
TGTGCCAGCAGCCCCGCAGGGGGGTTGTCTGAAAAACTGTTTTTT	CASSPAGGLSEKLFF	TRBV6-5	TRBD1	many	TRBJ1-4
TGTGCCATCAGTGAGTCGGAGGAGATGAACACTGAAGCTTTCTTT	CAISESEEMNTEAFF	TRBV10-3	NA	many	TRBJ1-1
TGCAGTGCCCGGACAGGGGGGGTATATGGCTACACCTTC	CSARTGGVYGYTF	TRBV20-1	TRBD1	many	TRBJ1-2
TGTGCCAGCACACCGGACAGGGAATATCCCGGGGAGCTGTTTTTT	CASTPDREYPGELFF	TRBV27	TRBD1	many	TRBJ2-2
TGTGCCAGCAGTGACACTGGGCTTGAAAAACTGTTTTTT	CASSDTGLEKLFF	TRBV6-1	NA	many	TRBJ1-4
TGTGCCAGCAGCCCGGGTGGTCCTCCCTACGAGCAGTACTTC	CASSPGGPPYEQYF	TRBV7-8	NA	many	TRBJ2-7